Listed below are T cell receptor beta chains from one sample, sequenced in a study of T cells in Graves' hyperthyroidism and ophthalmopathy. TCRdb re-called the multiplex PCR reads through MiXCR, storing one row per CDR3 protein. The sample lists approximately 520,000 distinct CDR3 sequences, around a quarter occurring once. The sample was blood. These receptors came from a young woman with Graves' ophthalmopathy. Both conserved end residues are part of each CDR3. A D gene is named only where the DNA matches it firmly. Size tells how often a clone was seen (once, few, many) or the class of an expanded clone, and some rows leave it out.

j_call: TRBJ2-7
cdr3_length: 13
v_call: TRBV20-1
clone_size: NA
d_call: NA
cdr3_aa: CSPTGLDTYEQYF
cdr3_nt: TGCAGTCCTACGGGACTGGATACCTACGAGCAGTACTTC

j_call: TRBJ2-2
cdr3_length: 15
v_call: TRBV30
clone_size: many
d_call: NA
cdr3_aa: CAWSVKGRVSGELFF
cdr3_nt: TGTGCCTGGAGTGTAAAAGGCAGGGTGAGCGGGGAGCTGTTTTTT

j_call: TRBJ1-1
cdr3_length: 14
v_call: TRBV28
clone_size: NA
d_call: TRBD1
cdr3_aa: CASSTTGFSTEAFF
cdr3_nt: TGTGCCAGCAGTACGACAGGGTTTAGCACTGAAGCTTTCTTT

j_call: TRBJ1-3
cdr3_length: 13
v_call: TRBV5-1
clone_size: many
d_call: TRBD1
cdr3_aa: CASRSDRGNTIYF
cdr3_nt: TGCGCCAGCAGATCGGACAGGGGAAACACCATATATTTT

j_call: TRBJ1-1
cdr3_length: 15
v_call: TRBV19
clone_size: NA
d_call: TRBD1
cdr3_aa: CASSPWTGRGSEAFF
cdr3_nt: TGTGCCAGTAGTCCCTGGACAGGGAGGGGATCTGAAGCTTTCTTT

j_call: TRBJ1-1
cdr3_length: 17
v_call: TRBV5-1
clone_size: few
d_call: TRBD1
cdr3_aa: CASSKGQGAVWDTEAFF
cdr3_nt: TGCGCCAGCAGCAAGGGACAGGGGGCAGTTTGGGACACTGAAGCTTTCTTT

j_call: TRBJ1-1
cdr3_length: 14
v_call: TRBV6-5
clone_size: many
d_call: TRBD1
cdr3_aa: CASSYGTGGPEAFF
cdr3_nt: TGTGCCAGCAGTTATGGGACAGGGGGGCCTGAAGCTTTCTTT

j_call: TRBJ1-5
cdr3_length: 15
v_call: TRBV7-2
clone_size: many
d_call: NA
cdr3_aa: CASSLAGGLGQPQHF
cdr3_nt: TGTGCCAGCAGCTTAGCGGGCGGGCTAGGGCAGCCCCAGCATTTT

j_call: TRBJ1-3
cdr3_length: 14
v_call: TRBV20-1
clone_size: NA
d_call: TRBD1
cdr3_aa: CSARGTVSGNTIYF
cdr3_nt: TGCAGTGCTAGGGGGACAGTCTCTGGAAACACCATATATTTT

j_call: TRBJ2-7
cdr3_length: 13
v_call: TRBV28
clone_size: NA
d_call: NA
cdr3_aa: CASSPSGYYEQYF
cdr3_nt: TGTGCCAGCAGTCCCAGCGGATACTACGAGCAGTACTTC

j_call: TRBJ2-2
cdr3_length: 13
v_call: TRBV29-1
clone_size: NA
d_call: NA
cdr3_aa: CSVEGPAAGELFF
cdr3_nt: TGCAGCGTTGAAGGCCCCGCCGCCGGGGAGCTGTTTTTT

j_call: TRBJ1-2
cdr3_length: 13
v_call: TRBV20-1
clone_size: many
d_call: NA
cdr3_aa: CSAEGPTVYGYTF
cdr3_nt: TGCAGTGCTGAGGGACCCACTGTATATGGCTACACCTTC

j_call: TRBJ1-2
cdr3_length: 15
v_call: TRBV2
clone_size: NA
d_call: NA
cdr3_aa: CASSESGGVNYGYTF
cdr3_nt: TGTGCCAGCAGTGAATCCGGGGGCGTAAACTATGGCTACACCTTC

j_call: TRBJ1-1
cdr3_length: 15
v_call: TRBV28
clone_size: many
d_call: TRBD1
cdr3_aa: CASSFSGTGQAEAFF
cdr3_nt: TGTGCCAGCAGTTTCTCCGGGACAGGTCAGGCTGAAGCTTTCTTT

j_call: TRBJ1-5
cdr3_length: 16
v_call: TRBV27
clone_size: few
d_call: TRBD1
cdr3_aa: CASSPTTGGYNQPQHF
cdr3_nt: TGTGCCAGCAGTCCAACTACAGGGGGCTACAATCAGCCCCAGCATTTT

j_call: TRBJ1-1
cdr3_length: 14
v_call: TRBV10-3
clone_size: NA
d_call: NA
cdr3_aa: CASSQGYMNTEAFF
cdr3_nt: TGTGCCAGCAGCCAGGGGTATATGAACACTGAAGCTTTCTTT

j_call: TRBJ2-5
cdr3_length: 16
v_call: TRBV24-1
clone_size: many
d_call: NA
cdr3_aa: CATSDFGSTDPKTQYF
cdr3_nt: TGTGCCACCAGTGATTTTGGCTCGACGGATCCGAAGACCCAGTACTTC

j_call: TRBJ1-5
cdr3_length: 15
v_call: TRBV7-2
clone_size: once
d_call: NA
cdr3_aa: CASSLGQLSNQPQHF
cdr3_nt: TGTGCCAGCAGCTTAGGACAGCTTAGCAATCAGCCCCAGCATTTT

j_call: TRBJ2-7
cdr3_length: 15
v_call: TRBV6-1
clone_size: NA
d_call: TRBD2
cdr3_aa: CASSPLAGGPNEQYF
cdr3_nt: TGTGCCAGCAGTCCTCTAGCGGGAGGGCCAAACGAGCAGTACTTC

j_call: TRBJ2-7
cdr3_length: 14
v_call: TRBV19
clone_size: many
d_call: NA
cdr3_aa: CASSIPGSGYEQYF
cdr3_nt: TGTGCCAGTAGTATCCCGGGATCCGGATACGAGCAGTACTTC

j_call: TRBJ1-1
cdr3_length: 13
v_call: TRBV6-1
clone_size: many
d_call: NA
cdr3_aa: CASRGRMNTEAFF
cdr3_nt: TGTGCCAGCAGAGGACGGATGAACACTGAAGCTTTCTTT

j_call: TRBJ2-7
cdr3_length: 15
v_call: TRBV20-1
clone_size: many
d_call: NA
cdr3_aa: CSARMFGGRTYEQYF
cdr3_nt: TGCAGTGCTAGAATGTTCGGGGGGCGTACCTACGAGCAGTACTTC

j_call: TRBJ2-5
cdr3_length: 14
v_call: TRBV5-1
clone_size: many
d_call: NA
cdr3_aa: CASSLLAYQETQYF
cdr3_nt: TGCGCCAGCAGCTTGCTGGCGTACCAAGAGACCCAGTACTTC

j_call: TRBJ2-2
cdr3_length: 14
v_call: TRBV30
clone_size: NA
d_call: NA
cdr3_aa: CAWSGHRVAGELFF
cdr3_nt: TGTGCCTGGAGTGGACACCGGGTAGCCGGGGAGCTGTTTTTT

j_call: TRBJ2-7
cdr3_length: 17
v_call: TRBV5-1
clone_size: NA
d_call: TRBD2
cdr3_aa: CASSPGLAGAVNYEQYF
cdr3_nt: TGCGCCAGCAGCCCGGGACTAGCGGGGGCCGTAAACTACGAGCAGTACTTC

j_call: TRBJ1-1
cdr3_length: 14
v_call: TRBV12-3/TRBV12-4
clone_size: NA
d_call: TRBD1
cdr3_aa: CASTSQGGNTEAFF
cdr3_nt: TGTGCCAGCACCTCTCAGGGGGGGAACACTGAAGCTTTCTTT

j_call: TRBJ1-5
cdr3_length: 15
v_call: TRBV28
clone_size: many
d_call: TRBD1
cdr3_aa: CASSPPGQGVQPQHF
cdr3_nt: TGTGCCAGCAGTCCACCGGGACAGGGGGTTCAGCCCCAGCATTTT

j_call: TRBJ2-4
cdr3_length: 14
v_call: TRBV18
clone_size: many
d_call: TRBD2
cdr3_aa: CASSPSGAENIQYF
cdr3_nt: TGTGCCAGCTCACCAAGCGGGGCAGAGAACATTCAGTACTTC

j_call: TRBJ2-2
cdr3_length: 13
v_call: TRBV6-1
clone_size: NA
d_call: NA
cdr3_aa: CASSASSVGELFF
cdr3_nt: TGTGCCAGCAGTGCCTCATCCGTCGGGGAGCTGTTTTTT

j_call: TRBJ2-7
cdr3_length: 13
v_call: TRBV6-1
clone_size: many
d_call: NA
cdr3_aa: CASSQAGRYEQYF
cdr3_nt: TGTGCCAGCAGCCAAGCGGGCCGCTACGAGCAGTACTTC

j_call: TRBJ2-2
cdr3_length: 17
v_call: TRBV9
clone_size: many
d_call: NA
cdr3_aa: CASSVGLASQNTGELFF
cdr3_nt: TGTGCCAGCAGCGTAGGGCTCGCGAGCCAGAACACCGGGGAGCTGTTTTTT

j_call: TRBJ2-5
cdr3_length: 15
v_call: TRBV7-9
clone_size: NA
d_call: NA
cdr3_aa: CASSRNGGQAEAQYF
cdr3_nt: TGTGCCAGCAGCCGAAATGGGGGGCAGGCAGAGGCCCAGTACTTC

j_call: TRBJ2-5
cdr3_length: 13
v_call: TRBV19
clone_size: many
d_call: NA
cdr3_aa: CASSAASGETQYF
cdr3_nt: TGTGCCAGTAGCGCGGCGTCAGGAGAGACCCAGTACTTC

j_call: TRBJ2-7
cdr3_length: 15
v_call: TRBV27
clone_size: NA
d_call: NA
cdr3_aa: CASSLSAATTYEQYF
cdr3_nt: TGTGCCAGCAGTTTATCGGCGGCCACTACCTACGAGCAGTACTTC

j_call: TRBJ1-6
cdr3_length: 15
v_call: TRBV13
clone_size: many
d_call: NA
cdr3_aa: CASSPPGPTRSPLHF
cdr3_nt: TGTGCCAGCAGCCCCCCGGGGCCGACAAGGTCACCCCTCCACTTT

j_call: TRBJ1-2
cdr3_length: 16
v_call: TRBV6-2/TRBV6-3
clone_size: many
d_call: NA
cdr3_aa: CASSSSRDTDSVGYTF
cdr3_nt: TGTGCCAGCAGTTCATCCCGGGACACAGACAGCGTGGGCTACACCTTC

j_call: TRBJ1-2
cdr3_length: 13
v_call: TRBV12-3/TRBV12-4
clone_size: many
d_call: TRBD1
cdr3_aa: CASSSTGDGGYTF
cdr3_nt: TGTGCCAGCAGTTCCACAGGGGATGGTGGCTACACCTTC